These T cell receptor beta chains were read from a single sample in a study of naive and memory T cell subsets. Each CDR3 protein gets one entry after TCRdb re-called the 5' RACE reads with MiXCR. The sample records about 60,000 distinct CDR3 sequences, around 8% being singletons. The receptors stem from a female donor in good health. Both conserved end residues are part of each CDR3. A D gene is named only where the DNA matches it firmly. Size is omitted from some rows. Given values are once, few, many or a class for expanded clones.

j_gene | d_gene | abundance | v_gene | CDR3nt | CDR3aa
TRBJ2-7 | TRBD2 | few | TRBV4-2 | TGTGCCAGCAGCCAAGCCTTGACGACTAGCGGGATGCACGAGCAGTACTTC | CASSQALTTSGMHEQYF
TRBJ1-1 | - | few | TRBV12-3/TRBV12-4 | TGTGCCAGCAGTTCCCAGGGTCGGGGGGCTGAAGCTTTCTTT | CASSSQGRGAEAFF
TRBJ1-3 | - | few | TRBV12-3/TRBV12-4 | TGTGCCAGCAGCCCAAATGGGGAAAGCTCTGGAAACACCATATATTTT | CASSPNGESSGNTIYF
TRBJ2-5 | TRBD1 | few | TRBV28 | TGTGCCAGCAGTTTTATGGGACAGGGTCAAGAGACCCAGTACTTC | CASSFMGQGQETQYF
TRBJ2-6 | - | - | TRBV18 | TGTGCCAGCTCCCCGTTCTCGAGGGACAAGAGCTCTGGGGCCAACGTCCTGACTTTC | CASSPFSRDKSSGANVLTF
TRBJ1-5 | - | many | TRBV6-6 | TGTGCCAGCACAAGGGGCGCGAGGCAGCCCCAGCATTTT | CASTRGARQPQHF
TRBJ1-5 | - | many | TRBV28 | TGTGCCAGCAGTCAGATACAGGGTAATCAGCCCCAGCATTTT | CASSQIQGNQPQHF
TRBJ1-6 | - | few | TRBV7-9 | TGTGCCAGCAGCCCAGGCGGGAGAGGGAGCTTCTATAATTCACCCCTCCACTTT | CASSPGGRGSFYNSPLHF
TRBJ2-7 | TRBD2 | many | TRBV20-1 | TGCAGTGCCCGGCCTCGACTAGCGGGGCACTCCTACGAGCAGTACTTC | CSARPRLAGHSYEQYF
TRBJ2-3 | TRBD2 | - | TRBV4-1 | TGCGCCAGCAGCCAAGATGCGCGGGGGGGCCCCACAGATACGCAGTATTTT | CASSQDARGGPTDTQYF
TRBJ1-6 | TRBD1 | - | TRBV12-3/TRBV12-4 | TGTGTCAGCACCGGACAGGGGATGAGTAATTCACCCCTCCACTTT | CVSTGQGMSNSPLHF
TRBJ2-3 | TRBD2 | few | TRBV4-1 | TGCGCCAGCAGCCACCCGGGACTAGCGGGGGGGCCTAGTGCAGATACGCAGTATTTT | CASSHPGLAGGPSADTQYF
TRBJ2-3 | - | - | TRBV7-9 | TGTGCCAGCAGCTCCCCCCGTTGGACAGATACGCAGTATTTT | CASSSPRWTDTQYF
TRBJ1-1 | TRBD1 | - | TRBV29-1 | TGCAGCGCTCTCCCCGGGACAGGGGGCCAGGAAGCTTTCTTT | CSALPGTGGQEAFF
TRBJ2-5 | - | - | TRBV20-1 | TGCAGTGCTCGAAAGGCCAACCAGGAGACCCAGTACTTC | CSARKANQETQYF
TRBJ2-3 | - | few | TRBV4-2 | TGTGCCAGCAGCCAAGATCGGCCTAGCACAGATACGCAGTATTTT | CASSQDRPSTDTQYF
TRBJ1-5 | - | few | TRBV5-1 | TGCGCCAGCACCCCGGCGACAGATAATCAGCCCCAGCATTTT | CASTPATDNQPQHF
TRBJ2-7 | TRBD2 | many | TRBV19 | TGTGCCAGTAGTATGGATGGCGGGAGTTCCGAGCAGTACTTC | CASSMDGGSSEQYF
TRBJ1-5 | - | many | TRBV6-5 | TGTGCCAGCAGTTTGGGACCCTCTGGGGCCCAGCATTTT | CASSLGPSGAQHF
TRBJ2-7 | - | - | TRBV12-3/TRBV12-4 | TGTGCCAGCAGTCCTAGCTCCTACGAGCAGTACTTC | CASSPSSYEQYF
TRBJ1-2 | - | many | TRBV7-9 | TGTGCCAGCAGCACACAAGACTATGGCTACACCTTC | CASSTQDYGYTF
TRBJ2-1 | - | - | TRBV20-1 | TGCAGTGTGTGCCTAGCTAGGTGCGATGAGCAGTTCTTC | CSVCLARCDEQFF
TRBJ2-3 | TRBD2 | few | TRBV28 | TGTGCCAGCAGTTCGCGACTAGCGGGAGAAACAGATACGCAGTATTTT | CASSSRLAGETDTQYF
TRBJ1-6 | - | few | TRBV9 | TGTGCCAGCAGCGTAGGAATAGGGGACATGGGGAATTCACCCCTCCACTTT | CASSVGIGDMGNSPLHF
TRBJ2-1 | - | few | TRBV19 | TGTGCCAGTATTATTTCGGGATACTCCTACAATGAGCAGTTCTTC | CASIISGYSYNEQFF
TRBJ2-3 | TRBD2 | few | TRBV6-5 | TGTGCCAGCAGCGGGACTAGCACCCCCGGTACGCAGTATTTT | CASSGTSTPGTQYF
TRBJ1-5 | - | many | TRBV7-6 | TGTGCCAGCAGCGCGGACAGCAATCAGCCCCAGCATTTT | CASSADSNQPQHF
TRBJ2-1 | - | few | TRBV19 | TGTGCCAGTAGTAGCGACAGGAGCTCCTACAATGAGCAGTTCTTC | CASSSDRSSYNEQFF
TRBJ2-1 | - | - | TRBV19 | TGTGCCAGTAGTCGGGAGAGCTCCTACAATGAGCAGTTCTTC | CASSRESSYNEQFF
TRBJ2-3 | TRBD2 | - | TRBV5-1 | TGCGCCAGCAGCCCCGGACTAGCGGGGCCCACAGATACGCAGTATTTT | CASSPGLAGPTDTQYF
TRBJ2-7 | - | few | TRBV5-1 | TGCGCCAGCAGCTTTAGTGGGCCCCATTACGAGCAGTACTTC | CASSFSGPHYEQYF
TRBJ2-3 | - | many | TRBV12-3/TRBV12-4 | TGTGCCAGCAGTTTCGACAGCGCAGATACGCAGTATTTT | CASSFDSADTQYF
TRBJ2-3 | TRBD2 | - | TRBV20-1 | TGCAGTGCTAGAGATCCCCGAGGGAGTAGCGGGAAAGCAGATACGCAGTATTTT | CSARDPRGSSGKADTQYF
TRBJ1-5 | TRBD1 | - | TRBV6-6 | TGTGCCAGCAGCGAAAACAGGGGTTTGGGCAATCAGCCCCAGCATTTT | CASSENRGLGNQPQHF
TRBJ1-5 | - | many | TRBV12-3/TRBV12-4 | TGTGCCAGCAGTTTAGGGGGCGGTCAGCCCCAGCATTTT | CASSLGGGQPQHF
TRBJ1-4 | - | few | TRBV6-5 | TGTGCCAGCAGTCATCCTGAGACAGAGCAGAAACTGTTTTTT | CASSHPETEQKLFF
TRBJ2-5 | TRBD2 | - | TRBV20-1 | TGCAGTGCCATTAAGACTAGCGGGGGGGTGGAGACCCAGTACTTC | CSAIKTSGGVETQYF
TRBJ2-4 | - | few | TRBV15 | TGTGCCACCATGGGTGGGAAAAACATTCAGTACTTC | CATMGGKNIQYF
TRBJ2-3 | TRBD1 | few | TRBV5-5 | TGTGCCAGCCTAAACGGACAGGGTTGGGCAGATACGCAGTATTTT | CASLNGQGWADTQYF
TRBJ2-6 | - | - | TRBV9 | TGTGCCAGCAGCGCGAGAGGGGGGCCTGGGGCCAACGTCCTGACTTTC | CASSARGGPGANVLTF
TRBJ2-7 | - | many | TRBV5-4 | TGTGCCAGCAGCTTCGGTATAAACTCCTACGAGCAGTACTTC | CASSFGINSYEQYF